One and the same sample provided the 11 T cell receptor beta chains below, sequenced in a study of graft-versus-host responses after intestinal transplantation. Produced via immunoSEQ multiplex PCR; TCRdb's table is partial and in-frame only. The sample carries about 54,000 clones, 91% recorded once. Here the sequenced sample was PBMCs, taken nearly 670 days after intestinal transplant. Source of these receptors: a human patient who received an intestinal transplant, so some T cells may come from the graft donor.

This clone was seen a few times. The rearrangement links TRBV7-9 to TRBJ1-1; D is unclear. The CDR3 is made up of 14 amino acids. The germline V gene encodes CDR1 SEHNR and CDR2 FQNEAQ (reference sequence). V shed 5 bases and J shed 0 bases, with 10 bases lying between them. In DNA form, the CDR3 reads TGTGCCAGCAGCCGCCAAAAGATGAACACTGAAGCTTTCTTT. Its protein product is CASSRQKMNTEAFF.

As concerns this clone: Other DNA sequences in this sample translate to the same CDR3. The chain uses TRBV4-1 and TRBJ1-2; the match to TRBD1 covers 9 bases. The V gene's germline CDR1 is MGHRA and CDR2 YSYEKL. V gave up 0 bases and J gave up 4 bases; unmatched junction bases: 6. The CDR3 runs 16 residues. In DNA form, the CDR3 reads TGCGCCAGCAGCCAAGATTTGGGACAGGGAACCTATGGCTACACCTTC. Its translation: CASSQDLGQGTYGYTF.

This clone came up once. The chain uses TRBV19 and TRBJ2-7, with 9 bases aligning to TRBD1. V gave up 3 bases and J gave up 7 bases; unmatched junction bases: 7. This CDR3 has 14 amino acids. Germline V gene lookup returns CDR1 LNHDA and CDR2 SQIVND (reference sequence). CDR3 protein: CASSIGQGLGEQYF. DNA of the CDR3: TGTGCCAGTAGTATCGGACAGGGGTTGGGGGAGCAGTACTTC. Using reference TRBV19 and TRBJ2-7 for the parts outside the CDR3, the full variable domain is DGGITQSPKYLFRKEGQNVTLSCEQNLNHDAMYWYRQDPGQGLRLIYYSQIVNDFQKGDIAEGYSVSREKKESFPLTVTSAQKNPTAFYLCASSIGQGLGEQYFGPGTRLTVT.

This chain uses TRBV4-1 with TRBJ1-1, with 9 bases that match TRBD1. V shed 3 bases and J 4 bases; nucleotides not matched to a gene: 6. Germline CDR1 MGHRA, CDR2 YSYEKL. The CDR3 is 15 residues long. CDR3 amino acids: CASSQTQGASTEAFF. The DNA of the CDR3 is TGCGCCAGCAGCCAGACACAGGGGGCTAGCACTGAAGCTTTCTTT.

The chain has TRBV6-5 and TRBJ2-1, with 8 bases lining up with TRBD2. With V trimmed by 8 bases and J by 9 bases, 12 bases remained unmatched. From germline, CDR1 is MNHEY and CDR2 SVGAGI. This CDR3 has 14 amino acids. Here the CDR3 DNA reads TGTGCCAGCGGAAGGGTAGCGGGGCTAGGTGAGCAGTTCTTC. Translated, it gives CASGRVAGLGEQFF.

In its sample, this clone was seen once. This chain's CDR3 is CAKGQGENTEAFF. The CDR3 nucleotides are TGTGCCAAGGGACAGGGCGAGAACACTGAAGCTTTCTTT. This chain uses TRBV2 with TRBJ1-1; TRBD1 matches at 9 bases. Germline V CDR1 and CDR2: SNHLY, FYNNEI. The CDR3 loop spans 13 amino acids. V lost 10 bases, J lost 1 base, and 4 bases stayed unmatched.

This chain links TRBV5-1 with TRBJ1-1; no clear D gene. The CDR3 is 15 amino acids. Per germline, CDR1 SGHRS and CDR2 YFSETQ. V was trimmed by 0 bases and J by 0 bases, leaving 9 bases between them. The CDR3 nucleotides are TGCGCCAGCAGCTTGGCGGCAAACTTGAACACTGAAGCTTTCTTT. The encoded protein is CASSLAANLNTEAFF.

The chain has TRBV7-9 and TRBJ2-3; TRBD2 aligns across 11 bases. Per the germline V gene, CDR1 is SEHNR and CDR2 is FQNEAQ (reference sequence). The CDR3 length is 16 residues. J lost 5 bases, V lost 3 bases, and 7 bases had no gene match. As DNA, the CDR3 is TGTGCCAGCAGCTTCATTAGCGGGGGGGCGATAGATACGCAGTATTTT. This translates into CASSFISGGAIDTQYF.

The CDR3 reads CASSGGLGANVLTF. CDR3 DNA: TGTGCCAGCAGCGGAGGGCTTGGGGCCAACGTCCTGACTTTC. The chain carries TRBV9 and TRBJ2-6; a possible D gene is TRBD2 (5 bases). Per the germline V gene, CDR1 is SGDLS and CDR2 is YYNGEE. The CDR3 extends over 14 amino acids. V was pared by 3 bases and J by 3 bases, with 7 bases between.

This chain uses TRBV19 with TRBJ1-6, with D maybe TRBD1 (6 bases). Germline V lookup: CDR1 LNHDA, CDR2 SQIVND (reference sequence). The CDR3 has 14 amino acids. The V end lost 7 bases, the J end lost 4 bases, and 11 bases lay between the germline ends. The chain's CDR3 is CASNGGSYNSPLHF. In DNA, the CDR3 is TGTGCCAGTAATGGGGGCAGTTATAATTCACCCCTCCACTTT.

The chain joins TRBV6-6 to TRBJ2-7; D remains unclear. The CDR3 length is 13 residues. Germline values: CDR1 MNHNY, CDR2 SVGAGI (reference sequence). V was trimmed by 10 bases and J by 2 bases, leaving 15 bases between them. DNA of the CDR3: TGTGCCACCGCTTTGAGTTATGCCTACGAGCAGTACTTC. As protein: CATALSYAYEQYF.